The 25 T cell receptor beta chains presented below share a single source sample, sequenced in a study of blood T cell repertoires in COVID-19. The protocol was immunoSEQ multiplex PCR, while the TCRdb copy is restricted to in-frame clones and leaves out a portion. The data contain roughly 87,000 clones, 85% to 90% of them seen just once; the ten biggest clones take up 4.5% to 5.5%. Material: peripheral blood. Source of these receptors: a man aged 40-55 years with acute or convalescent COVID-19.

The chain has TRBV13 and TRBJ2-3; tentative D call: TRBD2 (6 bases). V was trimmed by 0 bases and J by 2 bases, leaving 15 bases between them. Germline V gene data show CDR1 as PRHDT and CDR2 as FYEKMQ (reference sequence). The CDR3 is made up of 17 amino acids. In DNA, the CDR3 is TGTGCCAGCAGCTTAGGGGTAGGCGGGGCCACCACAGATACGCAGTATTTT. Encoded protein: CASSLGVGGATTDTQYF.

This rearrangement joins TRBV5-1 to TRBJ2-1; perhaps TRBD2 as D (6 bases). Per the germline V gene, CDR1 is SGHRS and CDR2 is YFSETQ. The CDR3 runs 15 residues. Trimming took off 3 bases at V and 5 bases at J, with 15 bases between the two ends. The CDR3 sequence is CASSSDFTGDNEQFF. As DNA, the CDR3 is TGCGCCAGCAGCTCGGACTTCACGGGGGACAATGAGCAGTTCTTC.

CDR3 loop: CASRLRGGNTDTQYF. CDR3 DNA: TGTGCCAGCAGACTGAGGGGGGGAAACACAGATACGCAGTATTTT. The chain has TRBV27 and TRBJ2-3; tentatively, D is TRBD2 (7 bases). CDR1 and CDR2 (germline): MNHEY, SMNVEV (reference sequence). The CDR3 loop spans 15 amino acids. Trimming pared 6 bases from V and 2 bases from J, leaving 15 bases between.

The chain links TRBV20-1 to TRBJ1-1, with D perhaps TRBD1 (6 bases). The CDR3 runs to 11 residues. Between the trimmed V and J ends, which lost 4 bases and 9 bases, there was a span of 12 bases. The germline V gene encodes CDR1 DFQATT and CDR2 SNEGSKA (reference sequence). The DNA for the CDR3 is TGCAGTGCTAACTTAGACAGGAAAGCTTTCTTT. This gives the protein CSANLDRKAFF.

The rearrangement joins TRBV11-2 to TRBJ2-2, with D unclear. The length of the CDR3 is 13 residues. The V end was cut by 5 bases, the J end by 3 bases, with 7 bases between. The V gene's germline CDR1 is SGHAT and CDR2 FQNNGV. The CDR3 protein is CASSPTYTGELFF. In nucleotides, the CDR3 is TGTGCCAGCAGCCCGACATACACCGGGGAGCTGTTTTTT.

The chain couples TRBV6-1 to TRBJ1-6; no firm D call. With 1 base removed from V and 9 bases from J, the gap between germline ends came to 13 bases. In germline, CDR1 is MNHNS, CDR2 SASEGT. CDR3 length: 15 amino acids. The CDR3 loop is CASSEGAGPVSPLHF. The CDR3 DNA follows: TGTGCCAGCAGTGAAGGGGCCGGTCCCGTTTCACCCCTCCACTTT.

The genes are TRBV5-6 and TRBJ1-4, with 7 bases aligning to TRBD1. V lost 1 base to trimming and J lost 8 bases; unmatched junction nucleotides: 5. The CDR3 length is 14 residues. CDR1 is SGHDT, CDR2 YYEEEE, per germline. CDR3 DNA: TGTGCCAGCAGCTTGTCCGGGACAGAAGAAAAACTGTTTTTT. Its protein is CASSLSGTEEKLFF.

This clone has a count of ten or more. This rearrangement joins TRBV6-5 to TRBJ1-1, with 9 bases matching TRBD1. V shed 2 bases and J 3 bases; nucleotides not matched to a gene: 4. The CDR3 is made up of 15 amino acids. Per the germline V gene, CDR1 is MNHEY and CDR2 is SVGAGI. This CDR3 reads CASSYRQGGYTEAFF. The CDR3, as DNA: TGTGCCAGCAGTTACCGACAGGGGGGGTACACTGAAGCTTTCTTT.

This chain uses TRBV11-2 with TRBJ2-7, with 9 bases aligning to TRBD1. CDR1 is SGHAT, CDR2 FQNNGV, per germline. The CDR3 contains 14 residues. J lost 2 bases, V lost 6 bases, and 5 bases had no gene match. CDR3 nucleotides: TGTGCCAGCAGGGACAGGGGTCTTCCCTACGAGCAGTACTTC. Its protein product is CASRDRGLPYEQYF.

The chain recombines TRBV5-1 with TRBJ2-7; D might be TRBD2 (6 bases). The V end lost 4 bases, the J end lost 7 bases, and 33 bases lay between the germline ends. The CDR3 totals 19 residues. Germline V gives CDR1 SGHRS, CDR2 YFSETQ. DNA of the CDR3: TGCGCCAGCAGCCCTCGGGGTGGCGCTGCGGGGCTGGGATTGGAAGAGCAGTACTTC. Protein sequence: CASSPRGGAAGLGLEEQYF.

The chain uses TRBV5-1 and TRBJ2-1; D is unclear. Germline V gives CDR1 SGHRS, CDR2 YFSETQ. There are 12 residues in the CDR3. V lost 0 bases and J 5 bases, leaving 3 bases between the germline ends. CDR3 coding DNA: TGCGCCAGCAGCTTGGTAGACAATGAGCAGTTCTTC. This encodes CASSLVDNEQFF.

The chain links TRBV5-1 to TRBJ1-4, with D possibly matching TRBD1 (6 bases). Trimming removed 4 bases from V and 3 bases from J, with 19 bases in between. Germline values: CDR1 SGHRS, CDR2 YFSETQ. This CDR3 comprises 17 residues. CDR3 nucleotide sequence: TGCGCCAGCAGCCCGAACAGGGAGGGCCTCCCTAATGAAAAACTGTTTTTT. Translating it yields CASSPNREGLPNEKLFF.

The chain couples TRBV29-1 to TRBJ1-1; 7 bases are a match to TRBD1. V was clipped by 5 bases and J by 4 bases; unmatched bases: 10. Germline V gives CDR1 SQVTM, CDR2 ANQGSEA. The CDR3 contains 14 residues. The CDR3 sequence is CSVHWDRAATEAFF. In DNA, the CDR3 is TGCAGCGTTCATTGGGACAGAGCCGCCACTGAAGCTTTCTTT.

CDR3 protein: CASSLFGESVGPHGYTF. The CDR3 nucleotides read TGTGCCAGCAGCTTGTTCGGGGAATCCGTCGGCCCTCATGGCTACACCTTC. The V and J genes are TRBV5-4 and TRBJ1-2; D call uncertain. The V end lost 1 base, the J end lost 6 bases, and 22 bases lay between the germline ends. Germline CDR1 and CDR2: SGHNT and YYREEE (reference sequence). The CDR3 runs 17 residues.

V is TRBV11-2 and J is TRBJ1-1; D perhaps matches TRBD1 (6 bases). V was shortened by 5 bases and J by 1 base, with 14 bases between the two germline ends. Looked up from germline, CDR1 is SGHAT and CDR2 is FQNNGV. This CDR3 is built from 15 residues. CDR3 loop: CASSRGTGANTEAFF. The CDR3 nucleotides read TGTGCCAGCAGCAGGGGGACGGGCGCGAACACTGAAGCTTTCTTT.

The rearrangement links TRBV5-8 to TRBJ1-1, with 9 bases matching TRBD1. CDR3 size: 15 residues. J gave up 3 bases and V 3 bases, and 6 bases lay outside the gene matches. CDR1 is SGHTS, CDR2 YDEGEE, per germline. CDR3 DNA: TGTGCCAGCAGCTCCGATGGGGACAGGGACACTGAAGCTTTCTTT. Amino acids: CASSSDGDRDTEAFF.

The chain is built from TRBV25-1 and TRBJ1-2; 8 bases line up with TRBD1. Germline assignment: CDR1 MGHDK and CDR2 SYGVNS. This CDR3 region has 15 residues. With 4 bases clipped from V and 4 bases from J, the junction kept 8 bases outside the gene matches. In DNA, the CDR3 is TGTGCCAGCAGTGTTCCGGGACAGGACCGCTATGGCTACACCTTC. Its translation: CASSVPGQDRYGYTF.

This clone appeared once. This rearrangement joins TRBV12-2 to TRBJ1-6; TRBD1, the D gene given by the table, was not confirmed from the DNA. TRBV12-2 is designated a pseudogene. The CDR3 spans 16 residues. The CDR3 coding sequence is TGTGCAAGTCGACCCCGACAGGGGGCTGCTAATTCACCCCTCCACTTT. It encodes CASRPRQGAANSPLHF.

The chain employs TRBV5-1 and TRBJ1-5, with TRBD1 matching over 7 bases. Germline CDR1 SGHRS, CDR2 YFSETQ. The CDR3 runs 13 residues. V lost 2 bases, J lost 5 bases, and 1 base stayed unmatched. In nucleotides, the CDR3 is TGCGCCAGCAGCTTAGGGGGCTATCAGCCCCAGCATTTT. This sequence encodes CASSLGGYQPQHF.

The chain has TRBV7-2 and TRBJ2-7, with 9 bases fitting TRBD1. CDR1 and CDR2 from the germline V gene are SGHTA and FQGNSA. The CDR3 covers 14 residues. J lost 5 bases, V lost 5 bases, and 7 bases had no gene match. DNA of the CDR3: TGTGCCAGCAGCCCCACAGGGGGCGCGGACGAGCAGTACTTC. Amino acid sequence: CASSPTGGADEQYF.

Of note for this clone: A read error may explain this, as a much larger clone is one base away. This sample also contains other DNA sequences that code for the same CDR3. This chain connects TRBV11-3 to TRBJ2-1; the D gene is possibly TRBD1 (6 bases). The CDR3 has 14 residues. Germline CDR1 SGHNT, CDR2 YENEEA. For the CDR3, the DNA is TGTGCTAGCAGCGCCGCGACAGGACTGAGTGAGCAGTTCTTC. Protein sequence: CASSAATGLSEQFF.

The chain is built from TRBV2 and TRBJ1-1; D not resolved. Trimming cost V 3 bases and J 1 base, with 9 bases left between them. CDR1 and CDR2 (germline): SNHLY, FYNNEI. This CDR3 has 14 residues. The CDR3 is CASSEVRGNTEAFF. CDR3 sequence (DNA): TGTGCCAGCAGTGAGGTTCGGGGGAACACTGAAGCTTTCTTT.

The chain couples TRBV7-3 to TRBJ2-1; 10 nucleotides match TRBD2. Germline loops: CDR1 SGHTA, CDR2 FQGTGA. The CDR3 extends over 16 amino acids. V lost 5 bases, J lost 6 bases, and 10 bases stayed unmatched. CDR3 sequence (DNA): TGTGCCAGCAGCCCACAAGGGACTAGCGTTGGCAATGAGCAGTTCTTC. Residues: CASSPQGTSVGNEQFF.

The chain couples TRBV7-2 to TRBJ2-7; D gene uncertain. The germline CDR1 and CDR2 sequences are SGHTA and FQGNSA. V lost 4 bases, J lost 4 bases, and 8 bases lay in between. CDR3 size: 12 residues. CDR3 coding DNA: TGTGCCAGCAGCTCAGACATATACGAGCAGTACTTC. This codes for CASSSDIYEQYF.

The genes are TRBV19 and TRBJ1-6; 7 nucleotides align to TRBD1. V was pared by 4 bases and J by 6 bases, with 6 bases of the junction left unmatched. Looked up from germline, CDR1 is LNHDA and CDR2 is SQIVND (reference sequence). The CDR3 contains 15 residues. The DNA of the CDR3 is TGTGCCAGTAGTAGAGACAGGGTCGGTAATTCACCCCTCCACTTT. This codes for CASSRDRVGNSPLHF.